Listed here is a single T cell receptor beta chain. This sample is part of a study of blood T cell repertoires in COVID-19. Study in general: The origin of the acute and convalescent COVID-19 samples was the United States, Italy and Spain.

The method was immunoSEQ multiplex PCR; TCRdb's version includes in-frame clones alone and lacks a portion of them. The sample has a few hundred thousand clones, more than 85% seen once; the top ten hold under 9%. The sequenced sample was peripheral blood. The clonotype originates from an older woman with active or convalescent COVID-19.

For the CDR3, the DNA is TGTGCCAGCAGCTTGATCAGGCAGTATGGCTACACCTTC. It translates to CASSLIRQYGYTF. V is TRBV11-2 and J is TRBJ1-2; D gene unclear. The germline gives CDR1 SGHAT, CDR2 FQNNGV. CDR3 length: 13 amino acids. Between the trimmed V and J ends, which lost 3 bases and 5 bases, there was a span of 10 bases.